This T cell receptor (beta chain) was sequenced for a study of CD8 T cells in ankylosing spondylitis. Libraries for TCR beta were made by quantitative 5'-RACE with molecular barcodes. TCRdb reprocessed the 5' RACE reads via MiXCR and lists one record per CDR3 protein. The table lists roughly 470,000 distinct CDR3 sequences, approximately 26% of them singletons. By frequency in the sample, this clonotype is medium-sized. Its target is not known. Study-level points and caveats: Significant enrichment of disease-linked clones was reportedly seen in matched ankylosing spondylitis synovial fluid. Disease-linked clones were found to be CD8+ and relatively rare in peripheral blood. One TCR beta motif, made up of roughly eight highly homologous variants, appeared characteristic of ankylosing spondylitis blood. Before this, some motif variants had been reported in reactive arthritis synovial fluid and blood.

The CDR3 extends over 13 amino acids. Trimming at V came to 5 bases and at J to 7 bases, leaving 6 bases not matched to a gene. The germline CDR1 and CDR2 sequences are DFQATT and SNEGSKA (reference sequence). The sequencing input was blood, either unsorted or a sorted T cell fraction (not recorded which). The chain recombines TRBV20-1 with TRBJ1-5; 9 nucleotides match TRBD1. The receptor was derived from a male donor with ankylosing spondylitis. The CDR3 spells CSALQGAGQPQHF. In DNA, the CDR3 is TGCAGTGCTCTACAGGGGGCAGGACAGCCCCAGCATTTT.